These 4 T cell receptor beta chains share one sample of origin, sequenced in a study of regulatory T cells in long-lasting Graves disease. Time point described: newly diagnosed GD, antithyroid drugs for less than 3 months. Construction of the TCR library relied on RNA isolated from PBMCs. In building TCR beta libraries, iRepertoire HTBI primers were used together with Arm-PCR of CDR3 regions. MiXCR was run by TCRdb on the multiplex PCR reads, yielding one entry per CDR3 protein. The data show around 320,000 distinct CDR3 sequences, with 16% seen just once and roughly 30% held by the top ten. The same data also went into a second study, on T cells in Graves' hyperthyroidism and ophthalmopathy.

The sequenced sample was peripheral blood mononuclear cells (PBMCs), obtained at new diagnosis, from a patient treated with antithyroid drugs. The receptors derive from a man aged 35 to 55 with Graves disease.

This chain links TRBV7-3 with TRBJ1-1, with D possibly TRBD1 on 5 matching bases. V lost 3 bases, J lost 5 bases, and 10 bases lay in between. The CDR3 spans 13 residues. Germline lookup yields CDR1 SGHTA and CDR2 FQGTGA. This chain's CDR3 is CASSFRGWTEAFF. CDR3 nucleotides: TGTGCCAGCAGCTTTAGGGGTTGGACTGAAGCTTTCTTT.

In this sample, this clonotype turned up a few times. This rearrangement joins TRBV6-5 to TRBJ2-4; TRBD2 might be the D (5 bases). Germline assignment: CDR1 MNHEY and CDR2 SVGAGI. The CDR3 is 14 amino acids. Trimming left V 2 bases short and J 1 base short, with 6 bases between. CDR3 in amino acids: CASSYGSAKNIQYF. As DNA, the CDR3 is TGTGCCAGCAGTTACGGGAGTGCCAAAAACATTCAGTACTTC.

The chain has TRBV6-5 and TRBJ2-2; 10 positions agree with TRBD2. CDR3 length: 15 amino acids. The ends lost 2 bases at V and 5 bases at J; junction bases unmatched: 2. The germline CDR1 and CDR2 sequences are MNHEY and SVGAGI. This CDR3 is CASSYASGGTGELFF. The CDR3 region has the DNA TGTGCCAGCAGTTACGCTAGCGGGGGTACCGGGGAGCTGTTTTTT.

In the case of this clonotype: One end of the junction varies from germline; a read error may be responsible. The V call is TRBV11-2, the J call TRBJ2-5; possibly TRBD2 for D (5 bases). Germline V CDR1 and CDR2: SGHAT, FQNNGV. CDR3 length equals 15 residues. CDR3 sequence: CASSIEWRLQETQYF. DNA for the CDR3: TGTGCCAGCAGCATAGAGTGGAGGCTCCAAGAGACCCAGTACTTC.